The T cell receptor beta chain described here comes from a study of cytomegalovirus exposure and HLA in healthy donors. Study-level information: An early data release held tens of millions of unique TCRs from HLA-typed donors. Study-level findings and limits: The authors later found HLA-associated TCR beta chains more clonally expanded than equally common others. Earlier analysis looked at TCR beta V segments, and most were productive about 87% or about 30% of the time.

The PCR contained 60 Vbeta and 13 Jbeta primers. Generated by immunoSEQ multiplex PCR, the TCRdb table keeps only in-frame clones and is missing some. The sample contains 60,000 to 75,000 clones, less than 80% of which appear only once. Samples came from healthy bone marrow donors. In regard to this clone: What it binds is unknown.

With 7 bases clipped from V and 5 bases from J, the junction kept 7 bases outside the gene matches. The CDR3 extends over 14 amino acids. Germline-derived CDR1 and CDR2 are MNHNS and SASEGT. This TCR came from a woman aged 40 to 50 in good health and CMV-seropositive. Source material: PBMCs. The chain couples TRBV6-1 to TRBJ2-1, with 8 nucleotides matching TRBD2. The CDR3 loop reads CASTTAGAHNEQFF. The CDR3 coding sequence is TGTGCCAGCACAACAGCGGGGGCCCACAATGAGCAGTTCTTC.